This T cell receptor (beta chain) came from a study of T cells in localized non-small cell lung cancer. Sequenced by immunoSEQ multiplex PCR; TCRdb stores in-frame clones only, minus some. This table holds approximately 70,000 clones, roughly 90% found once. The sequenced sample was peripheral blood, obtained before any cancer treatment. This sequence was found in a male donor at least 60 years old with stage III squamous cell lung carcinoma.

The CDR3 nucleotides are TGCGCCAGCAGGGTCCCAGGGGGCGACTATGGCTACACCTTC. Protein product: CASRVPGGDYGYTF. The genes are TRBV5-1 and TRBJ1-2; 8 nucleotides align to TRBD1. Per the germline V gene, CDR1 is SGHRS and CDR2 is YFSETQ. CDR3 length: 14 amino acids. J lost 3 bases, V lost 5 bases, and 6 bases had no gene match.